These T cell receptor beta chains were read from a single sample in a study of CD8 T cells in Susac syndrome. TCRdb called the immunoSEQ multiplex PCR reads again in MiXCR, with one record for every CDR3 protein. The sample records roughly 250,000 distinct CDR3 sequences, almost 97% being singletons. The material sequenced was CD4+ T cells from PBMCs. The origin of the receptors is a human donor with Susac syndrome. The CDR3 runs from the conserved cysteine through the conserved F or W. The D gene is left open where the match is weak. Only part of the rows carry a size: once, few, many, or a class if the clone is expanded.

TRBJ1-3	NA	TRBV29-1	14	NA	CSVEQRVSGNTIYF	TGCAGCGTTGAACAGCGGGTCTCTGGAAACACCATATATTTT
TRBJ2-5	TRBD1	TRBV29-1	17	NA	CSVGRPLRDRGRETQYF	TGCAGCGTTGGACGCCCCCTCCGGGACAGGGGTCGGGAGACCCAGTACTTC
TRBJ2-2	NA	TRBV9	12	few	CASSSPTGELFF	TGTGCCAGCTCCAGTCCCACCGGGGAGCTGTTTTTT
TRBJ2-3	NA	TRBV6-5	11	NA	CATQTTDTQYF	TGTGCCACCCAGACCACAGATACGCAGTATTTT
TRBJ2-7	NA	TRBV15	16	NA	CATSRDPLGSSYEQYF	TGTGCCACCAGCAGAGATCCCCTGGGGAGCTCCTACGAGCAGTACTTC
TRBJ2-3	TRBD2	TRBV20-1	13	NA	CSAQRQGGDTQYF	TGCAGTGCCCAGAGGCAGGGAGGGGATACGCAGTATTTT
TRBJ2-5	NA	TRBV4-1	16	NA	CASSQEGRPNSETQYF	TGCGCCAGCAGCCAAGAGGGTCGTCCTAATTCGGAGACCCAGTACTTC
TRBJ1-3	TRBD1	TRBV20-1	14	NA	CSARPTGNGNTIYF	TGCAGTGCTAGACCGACAGGGAATGGAAACACCATATATTTT
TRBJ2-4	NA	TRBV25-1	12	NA	CASSESANIQYF	TGTGCCAGCAGTGAATCTGCTAACATTCAGTACTTC
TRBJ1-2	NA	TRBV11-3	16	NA	CASSLVSGGEDYGYTF	TGTGCCAGCAGCTTAGTATCGGGTGGGGAAGACTATGGCTACACCTTC
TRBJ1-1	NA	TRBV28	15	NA	CASYALRAFSTEAFF	TGTGCCAGCTATGCGCTCCGGGCGTTTAGCACTGAAGCTTTCTTT
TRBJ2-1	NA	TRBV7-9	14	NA	CASSQGVNHNEQFF	TGTGCCAGCAGCCAAGGAGTAAATCACAATGAGCAGTTCTTC
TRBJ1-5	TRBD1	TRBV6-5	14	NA	CASSLQGFDQPQHF	TGTGCCAGCAGTCTACAGGGGTTCGATCAGCCCCAGCATTTT
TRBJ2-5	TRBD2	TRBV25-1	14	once	CASSELSGKETQYF	TGTGCCAGCAGTGAATTAAGCGGGAAAGAGACCCAGTACTTC
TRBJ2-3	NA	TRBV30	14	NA	CAWSVSSLRDTQYF	TGTGCCTGGAGTGTTTCCAGCTTACGGGATACGCAGTATTTT
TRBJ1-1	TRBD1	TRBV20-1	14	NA	CSARAQGAVTEAFF	TGCAGTGCTAGGGCGCAGGGGGCGGTAACTGAAGCTTTCTTT
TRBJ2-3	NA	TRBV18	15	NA	CASSPPNFSPDTQYF	TGTGCCAGCTCACCACCAAACTTCAGCCCAGATACGCAGTATTTT
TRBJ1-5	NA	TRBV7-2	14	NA	CASSLDTLNQPQHF	TGTGCCAGCAGCTTAGATACGCTCAATCAGCCCCAGCATTTT
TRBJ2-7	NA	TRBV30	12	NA	CAWSPGPREQYF	TGTGCCTGGAGCCCGGGGCCACGCGAGCAGTACTTC
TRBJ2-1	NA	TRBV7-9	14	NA	CASRHTGTYNEQFF	TGTGCCAGCAGACACACCGGGACATACAATGAGCAGTTCTTC
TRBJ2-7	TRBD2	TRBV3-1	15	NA	CASSQETSGRNEQYF	TGTGCCAGCAGCCAAGAAACTAGCGGGAGGAACGAGCAGTACTTC
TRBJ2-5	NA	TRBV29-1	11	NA	CSERNRGTQYF	TGCAGCGAGAGGAATCGTGGGACCCAGTACTTC